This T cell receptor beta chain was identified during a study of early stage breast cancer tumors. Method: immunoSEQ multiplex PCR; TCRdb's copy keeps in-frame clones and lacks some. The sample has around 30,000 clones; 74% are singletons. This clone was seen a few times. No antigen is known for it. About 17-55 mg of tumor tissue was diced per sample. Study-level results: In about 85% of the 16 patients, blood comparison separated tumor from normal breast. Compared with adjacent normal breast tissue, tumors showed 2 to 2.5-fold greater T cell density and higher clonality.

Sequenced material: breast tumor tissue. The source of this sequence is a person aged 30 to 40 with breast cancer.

The CDR3 protein is CASSIGVSGPVLQFF. The CDR3 bases are TGTGCCAGTAGTATAGGCGTCAGCGGGCCAGTTCTACAGTTCTTC. J is TRBJ2-1 and V is TRBV19; a possible D gene is TRBD2 (6 bases). V was pared by 1 base and J by 13 bases, with 20 bases between. In germline, CDR1 is LNHDA, CDR2 SQIVND (reference sequence). The CDR3 contains 15 residues.